These 17 T cell receptor beta chains came from one sample sequenced in a study of T cells in Graves' hyperthyroidism and ophthalmopathy. Amplified regions were TCR beta CDR3 sequences from RNA transcripts. In the first-round RT-PCR of the TCR CDR3, the HTBI primer set was used. One entry per CDR3 protein, called by TCRdb with MiXCR from the multiplex PCR reads. The sample carries under 350,000 distinct CDR3 sequences, roughly 13% recorded once. The sample comprised blood. The receptors were gathered from a woman aged 30 to 39 with Graves' hyperthyroidism that later progressed to Graves' ophthalmopathy.

There are many counts of this clonotype. The V and J genes are TRBV12-3 or TRBV12-4 and TRBJ1-2, with D uncertain. The V gene lost 8 bases and the J gene lost 3 bases, with 13 bases spanning the gap. The CDR3 runs to 13 residues. The CDR3 region has the DNA TGTGCCAGCTCAAACGGGGATTACTATGGCTACACCTTC. Residues: CASSNGDYYGYTF.

There are many counts of this clonotype. This sequence joins TRBV3-1 and TRBJ2-2; TRBD2 aligns across 8 bases. V dropped 0 bases and J dropped 6; count of bases not matched to a gene: 6. Germline V lookup: CDR1 LGHDT, CDR2 YNNKEL (reference sequence). The CDR3 spans 16 residues. CDR3 loop: CASSQETGRASGELFF. CDR3 nucleotides: TGTGCCAGCAGCCAAGAAACCGGGAGGGCCTCCGGGGAGCTGTTTTTT.

The V gene is TRBV6-2 or TRBV6-3, the J gene TRBJ2-5; unclear D gene. The V end lost 2 bases, the J end lost 0 bases, and 16 bases lay between the germline ends. Germline CDR1 is MNHEY and CDR2 is SVGEGT. The length of the CDR3 is 17 residues. The CDR3 loop is CASSYVGDDLNQETQYF. CDR3 DNA sequence: TGTGCCAGCAGTTACGTAGGTGATGACCTCAACCAAGAGACCCAGTACTTC.

This clonotype was found many times. CDR3 protein: CASSRSVGGSYEQYF. Written as DNA, the CDR3 is TGTGCCAGCAGCCGGAGTGTGGGCGGGTCCTACGAGCAGTACTTC. The V gene is TRBV3-1, the J gene TRBJ2-7; D may be TRBD2 (5 bases). Germline assignment: CDR1 LGHDT and CDR2 YNNKEL (reference sequence). V was pared by 4 bases and J by 1 base, with 14 bases between. This CDR3 contains 15 residues.

This clonotype came up many times. The rearrangement links TRBV7-2 to TRBJ2-2; the D gene is possibly TRBD2 (5 bases). V shed 1 base and J shed 1 base, with 7 bases lying between them. CDR3 size: 15 residues. Germline V gives CDR1 SGHTA, CDR2 FQGNSA. This CDR3 is CASSLGSGNTGELFF. CDR3 DNA: TGTGCCAGCAGCTTAGGAAGCGGGAACACCGGGGAGCTGTTTTTT.

Ten or more counts support this clonotype. This chain uses TRBV28 with TRBJ1-1; 8 bases align to TRBD1. Germline V gene lookup returns CDR1 MDHEN and CDR2 SYDVKM. This CDR3 has 16 residues. V lost 3 bases and J lost 5; bases outside the gene matches: 11. The CDR3 coding sequence is TGTGCCAGCAGTTTCTCAGGGGGCCGGGTCGGGACTGAAGCTTTCTTT. Amino acids: CASSFSGGRVGTEAFF.

This clonotype was observed at least ten times. For the CDR3, the DNA is TGTGCCAGCAGTCAACGGGCCTACGGTCAGCCCCAGCATTTT. It translates to CASSQRAYGQPQHF. The V and J genes are TRBV28 and TRBJ1-5; D not resolved. CDR3 length: 14 amino acids. Trimming shortened V by 5 bases and J by 6 bases, and 14 bases separated the two germline ends. Germline CDR1 reads MDHEN; CDR2 reads SYDVKM.

This clonotype was recorded many times. CDR3 loop: CSAIPDGPVGYTF. The DNA of the CDR3 is TGCAGTGCTATCCCGGACGGCCCGGTAGGCTACACCTTC. The V gene is TRBV20-1, the J gene TRBJ1-2; D not resolved. V lost 4 bases and J lost 8, with 17 bases in between. The CDR3 runs 13 residues. Germline V gene data show CDR1 as DFQATT and CDR2 as SNEGSKA (reference sequence).

Only a few counts were recorded for this clonotype. The chain couples TRBV11-2 to TRBJ2-1; D might be TRBD1 or TRBD2, each matching 5 bases. V was trimmed by 1 base and J by 7 bases, leaving 8 bases between them. Germline CDR1 is SGHAT and CDR2 is FQNNGV. This CDR3 has 13 amino acids. CDR3 in amino acids: CASSLVWGNEQFF. The DNA for the CDR3 is TGTGCCAGCAGCTTAGTTTGGGGGAATGAGCAGTTCTTC.

In the case of this clonotype: This may stem from a read error, because a much larger clone lies one nucleotide away. The rearrangement joins TRBV6-2 or TRBV6-3 to TRBJ2-1; 9 nucleotides match TRBD2. This CDR3 is 16 amino acids long. The V and J ends lost 4 bases and 7 bases, in that order; junction bases with no gene match: 11. In germline, CDR1 is MNHEY, CDR2 SVGEGT. As DNA, the CDR3 is TGTGCCAGCAGTTGCTATAGCGGGAGAAGTGATAATGAGCAGTTCTTC. It encodes CASSCYSGRSDNEQFF.

The V and J genes are TRBV19 and TRBJ2-1; 9 positions match TRBD2. The CDR3 is 16 residues long. Trimming removed 6 bases from V and 2 bases from J; junction bases left unmatched: 8. Germline V lookup: CDR1 LNHDA, CDR2 SQIVND (reference sequence). The CDR3 region is CASSTWREGPYNEQFF. In nucleotides, the CDR3 is TGTGCCAGTAGCACCTGGCGGGAGGGCCCCTACAATGAGCAGTTCTTC. The full variable domain, its missing parts supplied by reference TRBV19 and TRBJ2-1, is DGGITQSPKYLFRKEGQNVTLSCEQNLNHDAMYWYRQDPGQGLRLIYYSQIVNDFQKGDIAEGYSVSREKKESFPLTVTSAQKNPTAFYLCASSTWREGPYNEQFFGPGTRLTVL.

The chain uses TRBV19 and TRBJ1-5; D is unclear. Trimming took 8 bases from V and 0 from J, leaving 14 bases between them. CDR3 length: 15 amino acids. Germline CDR1 LNHDA, CDR2 SQIVND (reference sequence). CDR3: CASCQLPFSNQPQHF. CDR3 nucleotides: TGTGCCAGTTGTCAACTCCCATTTAGCAATCAGCCCCAGCATTTT.

Many counts were recorded for this clonotype. The V call is TRBV28, the J call TRBJ2-5; 9 bases fit TRBD2. Germline lookup yields CDR1 MDHEN and CDR2 SYDVKM. This CDR3 spans 19 amino acids. V shed 6 bases and J 2 bases; nucleotides not matched to a gene: 19. The CDR3 DNA reads as TGTGCCAGCAGCCCTGTGGCGGGAGGGCCCCAGTCACCACAAGAGACCCAGTACTTC. It codes for CASSPVAGGPQSPQETQYF.

This clonotype occurred many times. The genes are TRBV6-1 and TRBJ2-7, with 14 bases aligning to TRBD2. The junction had 14 bases not matched to a gene; V was cut back by 5 bases and J by 2 bases. Germline CDR1 MNHNS, CDR2 SASEGT. The CDR3 is 19 amino acids. The CDR3 reads CASSRPGLAGVGNTYEQYF. In nucleotides, the CDR3 is TGTGCCAGCAGTCGACCGGGACTAGCGGGAGTAGGGAACACCTACGAGCAGTACTTC.

This clonotype was counted at least ten times. V is TRBV2 and J is TRBJ2-2; TRBD2 might be the D (6 bases). The germline V gene has CDR1 SNHLY and CDR2 FYNNEI. This CDR3 comprises 15 residues. V dropped 2 bases and J dropped 0 bases, with 7 bases sitting between them. CDR3 residues: CASSELAPNTGELFF. CDR3 DNA: TGTGCCAGCAGTGAACTAGCGCCGAACACCGGGGAGCTGTTTTTT.

At least ten counts were recorded for this clonotype. The CDR3, as DNA: TGTGCCAGCAGCACGGGACTAGCGGGAGATACGCAGTATTTT. Encoded protein: CASSTGLAGDTQYF. The rearrangement joins TRBV7-2 to TRBJ2-3, with 12 bases identical to TRBD2. The CDR3 is made up of 14 amino acids. Germline CDR1 is SGHTA and CDR2 is FQGNSA. The V and J ends lost 5 bases and 5 bases, in that order; junction bases with no gene match: 2.

In this sample, this clonotype turned up a few times. The rearrangement joins TRBV4-3 to TRBJ2-1; perhaps TRBD2 as D (6 bases). Trimming took off 8 bases at V and 3 bases at J, with 17 bases between the two ends. The CDR3 contains 15 residues. Germline values: CDR1 LGHNA, CDR2 YSLEER. CDR3 sequence reads: CASQGWRGDYNEQFF. For the CDR3, the DNA is TGCGCCAGCCAGGGTTGGAGGGGCGACTACAATGAGCAGTTCTTC.